This T cell receptor (beta chain) originates from a study of T cell responses to AZD1222 COVID-19 vaccine. Method: immunoSEQ multiplex PCR; TCRdb's copy keeps in-frame clones and lacks some. The table shows about 140,000 clones, with about 89% occurring only once. The CDR3 is made up of 16 amino acids. V gave up 5 bases and J gave up 5 bases; unmatched junction bases: 7. Germline V gene sequence: CDR1 SEHNR, CDR2 FQNEAQ (reference sequence). The rearrangement uses TRBV7-9 and TRBJ2-5, with TRBD2 matching 14 bases. Sequences were derived from peripheral blood, sampled 28 days after the second dose of the MenACWY control vaccine. This clonotype originated in an adult who received the MenACWY meningococcal vaccine as a control. CDR3 residues: CASSPGLAGVLETQYF. The DNA for the CDR3 is TGTGCCAGCAGCCCGGGACTAGCGGGAGTCTTGGAGACCCAGTACTTC. The whole variable domain, remainder taken from reference TRBV7-9 and TRBJ2-5, is DTGVSQNPRHKITKRGQNVTFRCDPISEHNRLYWYRQTLGQGPEFLTYFQNEAQLEKSRLLSDRFSAERPKGSFSTLEIQRTEQGDSAMYLCASSPGLAGVLETQYFGPGTRLLVL.